The 9 T cell receptor beta chains below all came from one sample that was sequenced in a study of blood T cell repertoires in COVID-19. Some clones are missing from TCRdb's copy, which holds only in-frame ones; the method was immunoSEQ multiplex PCR. This sample carries 200,000 to 300,000 clones, 75% to 90% of them seen once, and the ten largest clones take roughly 1.9%. The source material was peripheral blood. These receptor sequences come from a man under 40 with active or convalescent COVID-19.

The chain has TRBV27 and TRBJ2-3, with D possibly TRBD2 on 6 matching bases. The CDR3 spans 12 residues. V was cut by 5 bases and J by 5 bases, with 8 bases left in between. Germline CDR1 and CDR2: MNHEY and SMNVEV (reference sequence). This chain's CDR3 is CASSAGGDTQYF. CDR3 sequence (DNA): TGTGCCAGCAGTGCCGGGGGAGATACGCAGTATTTT.

The chain employs TRBV5-6 and TRBJ1-4; D is undetermined. Germline V CDR1 and CDR2: SGHDT, YYEEEE. V lost 2 bases to trimming and J lost 4 bases, with 15 bases between them. The CDR3 runs 16 residues. The CDR3 is CASSFGVTAVNEKLFF. CDR3 DNA: TGTGCCAGCAGCTTCGGTGTTACGGCGGTTAATGAAAAACTGTTTTTT.

To note about this clone: Sequence at one end of the junction differs from germline and may be a read error. The CDR3 here is CASSARGAMSF. As DNA, the CDR3 is TGTGCCAGCAGCGCGCGGGGGGCAATGTCCTTC. The chain is built from TRBV9 and TRBJ1-2; weak D call: TRBD1 (6 bases). The CDR3 has 11 amino acids. Germline V gene data show CDR1 as SGDLS and CDR2 as YYNGEE.

This chain uses TRBV7-8 with TRBJ2-7; 9 positions match TRBD1. The V gene's germline CDR1 is SGHVS and CDR2 FQNEAQ. V trimming: 3 bases; J trimming: 7 bases; junction bases outside the gene matches: 13. The CDR3 is made up of 16 amino acids. CDR3 loop: CASSFEPGQGSSEQYF. CDR3 nucleotides: TGTGCCAGCAGCTTCGAGCCGGGACAGGGTTCTTCTGAGCAGTACTTC.

V gene TRBV18 combines with J gene TRBJ2-7; D possibly corresponds to TRBD2 (6 bases). The V end was cut by 3 bases, the J end by 10 bases, with 13 bases between. CDR1 and CDR2 (germline): KGHSH, LQKENI. The CDR3 has 12 residues. Here the CDR3 reads CASSPNRGFQYF. The CDR3 nucleotides read TGTGCCAGCTCACCTAACCGGGGGTTTCAGTACTTC. Filled out from reference TRBV18 and TRBJ2-7, the complete variable domain reads NAGVMQNPRHLVRRRGQEARLRCSPMKGHSHVYWYRQLPEEGLKFMVYLQKENIIDESGMPKERFSAEFPKEGPSILRIQQVVRGDSAAYFCASSPNRGFQYFGPGTRLTVT.

The chain couples TRBV6-6 to TRBJ1-2; D perhaps matches TRBD1 (6 bases). CDR1 and CDR2 from the germline V gene are MNHNY and SVGAGI (reference sequence). With 7 bases removed from V and 4 bases from J, the gap between germline ends came to 22 bases. This CDR3 region has 16 residues. The CDR3 loop reads CASTIFRSGASYGYTF. DNA of the CDR3: TGTGCCAGCACAATTTTTCGGTCAGGGGCAAGCTATGGCTACACCTTC.

V and J are TRBV6-5 and TRBJ2-1; 11 bases are a match to TRBD2. V was clipped by 6 bases and J by 11 bases; unmatched bases: 12. Looked up from germline, CDR1 is MNHEY and CDR2 is SVGAGI. The CDR3 covers 15 residues. In DNA, the CDR3 is TGTGCCAGCAGCATGACTAGCGGGGAAGGGTCTAAGCAGTTCTTC. This codes for CASSMTSGEGSKQFF.

The chain joins TRBV19 to TRBJ1-1; D is perhaps TRBD1 (6 bases). The CDR3 consists of 13 residues. Trimming pared 5 bases from V and 4 bases from J, leaving 11 bases between. In germline, CDR1 is LNHDA, CDR2 SQIVND (reference sequence). The CDR3 DNA is TGTGCCAGTAGTGATCAACAGGGCACTGAAGCTTTCTTT. Residues: CASSDQQGTEAFF.

Points on this clone: Within the sample, other DNA sequences also encode this same CDR3. The V and J genes are TRBV9 and TRBJ2-2; maybe TRBD2 (6 bases). The V gene's germline CDR1 is SGDLS and CDR2 YYNGEE. Trimming pared 0 bases from V and 2 bases from J, leaving 8 bases between. The CDR3 loop spans 15 amino acids. The CDR3 spells CASSVGGANTGELFF. The DNA for the CDR3 is TGTGCCAGCAGCGTAGGCGGGGCTAACACCGGGGAGCTGTTTTTT. The variable domain in full, with the rest retrieved from reference TRBV9 and TRBJ2-2, is DSGVTQTPKHLITATGQRVTLRCSPRSGDLSVYWYQQSLDQGLQFLIQYYNGEERAKGNILERFSAQQFPDLHSELNLSSLELGDSALYFCASSVGGANTGELFFGEGSRLTVL.